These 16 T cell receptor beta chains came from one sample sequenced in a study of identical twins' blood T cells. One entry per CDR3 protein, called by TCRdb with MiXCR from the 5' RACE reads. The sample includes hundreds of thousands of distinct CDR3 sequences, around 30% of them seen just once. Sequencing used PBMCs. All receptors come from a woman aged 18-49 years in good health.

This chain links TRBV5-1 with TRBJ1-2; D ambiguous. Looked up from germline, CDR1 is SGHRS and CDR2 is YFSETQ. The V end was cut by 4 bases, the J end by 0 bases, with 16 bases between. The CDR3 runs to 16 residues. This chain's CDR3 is CASSPGRESANYGYTF. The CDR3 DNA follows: TGCGCCAGCAGCCCGGGCCGAGAATCGGCTAACTATGGCTACACCTTC. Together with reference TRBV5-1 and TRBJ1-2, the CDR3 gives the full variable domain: KAGVTQTPRYLIKTRGQQVTLSCSPISGHRSVSWYQQTPGQGLQFLFEYFSETQRNKGNFPGRFSGRQFSNSRSEMNVSTLELGDSALYLCASSPGRESANYGYTFGSGTRLTVV.

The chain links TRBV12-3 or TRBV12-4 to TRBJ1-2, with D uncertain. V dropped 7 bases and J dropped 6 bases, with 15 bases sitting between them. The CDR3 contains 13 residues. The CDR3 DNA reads TGTGCCAGCACCGCCTGGGAGTATGATGGCTACACCTTC. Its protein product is CASTAWEYDGYTF.

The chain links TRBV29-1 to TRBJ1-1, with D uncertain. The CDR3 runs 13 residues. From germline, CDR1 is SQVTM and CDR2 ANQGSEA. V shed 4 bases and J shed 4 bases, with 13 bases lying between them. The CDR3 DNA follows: TGCAGCGTTGGGACGACAAGGAGCACTGAAGCTTTCTTT. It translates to CSVGTTRSTEAFF.

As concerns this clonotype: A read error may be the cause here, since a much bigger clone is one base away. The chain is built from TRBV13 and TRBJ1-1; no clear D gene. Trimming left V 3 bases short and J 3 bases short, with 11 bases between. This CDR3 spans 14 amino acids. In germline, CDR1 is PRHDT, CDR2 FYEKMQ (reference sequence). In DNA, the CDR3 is TGTGCCAGCAGCTTCGTGAGAGGGTACACTGAAGCTTTCTTT. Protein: CASSFVRGYTEAFF.

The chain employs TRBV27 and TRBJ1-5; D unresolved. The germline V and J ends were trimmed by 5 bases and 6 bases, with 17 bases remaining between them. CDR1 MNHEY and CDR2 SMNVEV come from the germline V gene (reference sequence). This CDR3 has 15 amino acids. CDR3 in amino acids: CASSPAGIYSQPQHF. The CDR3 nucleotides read TGTGCCAGCAGTCCGGCTGGGATCTATAGTCAGCCCCAGCATTTT.

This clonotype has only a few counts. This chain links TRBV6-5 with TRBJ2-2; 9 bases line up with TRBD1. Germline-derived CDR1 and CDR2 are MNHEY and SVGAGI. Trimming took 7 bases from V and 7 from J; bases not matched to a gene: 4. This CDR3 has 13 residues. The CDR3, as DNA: TGTGCCAGCAAGACAGGGGGTATCGGGGAGCTGTTTTTT. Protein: CASKTGGIGELFF.

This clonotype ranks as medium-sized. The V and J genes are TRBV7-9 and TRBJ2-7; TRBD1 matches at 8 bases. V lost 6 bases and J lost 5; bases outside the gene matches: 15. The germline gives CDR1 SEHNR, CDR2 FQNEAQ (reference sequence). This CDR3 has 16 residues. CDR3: CASSFIGQGFSDEQYF. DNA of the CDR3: TGTGCCAGCAGTTTTATAGGACAGGGATTTTCGGACGAGCAGTACTTC. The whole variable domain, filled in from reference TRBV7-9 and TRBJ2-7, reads DTGVSQNPRHKITKRGQNVTFRCDPISEHNRLYWYRQTLGQGPEFLTYFQNEAQLEKSRLLSDRFSAERPKGSFSTLEIQRTEQGDSAMYLCASSFIGQGFSDEQYFGPGTRLTVT.

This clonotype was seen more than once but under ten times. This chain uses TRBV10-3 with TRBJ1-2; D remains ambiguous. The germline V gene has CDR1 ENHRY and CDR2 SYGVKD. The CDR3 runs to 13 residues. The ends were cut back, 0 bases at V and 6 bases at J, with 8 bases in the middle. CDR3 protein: CAISESEDHGYTF. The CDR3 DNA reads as TGTGCCATCAGTGAGTCCGAGGATCATGGCTACACCTTC.

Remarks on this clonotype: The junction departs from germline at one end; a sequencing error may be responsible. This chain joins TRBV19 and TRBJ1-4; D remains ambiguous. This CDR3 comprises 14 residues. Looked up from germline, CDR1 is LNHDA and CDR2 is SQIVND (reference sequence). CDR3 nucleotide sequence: TGCGCCAGTAGGCCCCGGGCCCCCACCGAAAAACTGTTTTTT. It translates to CASRPRAPTEKLFF.

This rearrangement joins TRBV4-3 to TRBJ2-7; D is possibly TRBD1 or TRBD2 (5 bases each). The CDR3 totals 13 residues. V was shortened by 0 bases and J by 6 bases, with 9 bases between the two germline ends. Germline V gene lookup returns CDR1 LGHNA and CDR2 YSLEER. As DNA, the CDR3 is TGCGCCAGCAGCCAAGACTTCGGGACCGAGCAGTACTTC. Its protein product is CASSQDFGTEQYF.

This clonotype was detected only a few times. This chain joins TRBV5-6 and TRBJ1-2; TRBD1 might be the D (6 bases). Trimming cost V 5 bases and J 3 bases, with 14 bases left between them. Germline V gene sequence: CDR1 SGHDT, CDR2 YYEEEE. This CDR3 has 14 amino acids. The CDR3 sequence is CASSYGTPHYGYTF. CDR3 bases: TGTGCCAGCAGTTATGGGACACCGCACTATGGCTACACCTTC.

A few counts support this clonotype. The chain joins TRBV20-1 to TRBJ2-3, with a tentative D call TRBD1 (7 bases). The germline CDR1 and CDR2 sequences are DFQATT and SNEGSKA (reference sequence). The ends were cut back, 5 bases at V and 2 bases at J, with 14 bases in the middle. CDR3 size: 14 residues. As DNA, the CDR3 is TGCAGTGCTCCCAGGGGGACTTACACAGATACGCAGTATTTT. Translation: CSAPRGTYTDTQYF.

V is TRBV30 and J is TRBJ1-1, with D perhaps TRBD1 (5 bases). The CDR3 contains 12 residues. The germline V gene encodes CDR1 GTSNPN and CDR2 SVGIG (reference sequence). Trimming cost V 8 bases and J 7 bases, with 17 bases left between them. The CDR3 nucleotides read TGTGCCGGGTGGGGGGGAGACAGTGAAGCTTTCTTT. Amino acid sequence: CAGWGGDSEAFF.

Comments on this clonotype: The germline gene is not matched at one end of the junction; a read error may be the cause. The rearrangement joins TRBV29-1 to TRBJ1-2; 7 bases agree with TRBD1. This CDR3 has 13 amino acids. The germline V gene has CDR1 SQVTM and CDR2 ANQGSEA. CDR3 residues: CSTRGGANYCYTF. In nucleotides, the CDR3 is TGCAGCACCAGGGGGGGAGCTAACTATTGCTACACCTTC. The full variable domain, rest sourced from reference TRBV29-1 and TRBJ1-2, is SAVISQKPSRDICQRGTSLTIQCQVDSQVTMMFWYRQQPGQSLTLIATANQGSEATYESGFVIDKFPISRPNLTFSTLTVSNMSPEDSSIYLCSTRGGANYCYTFGSGTRLTVV.

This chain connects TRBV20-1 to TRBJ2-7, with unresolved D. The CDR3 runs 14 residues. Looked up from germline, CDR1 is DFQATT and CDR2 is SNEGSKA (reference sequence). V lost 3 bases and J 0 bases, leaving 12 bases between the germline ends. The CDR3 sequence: CSASGARNSYEQYF. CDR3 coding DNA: TGCAGTGCTAGTGGTGCCCGTAACTCCTACGAGCAGTACTTC.

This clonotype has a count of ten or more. The CDR3 bases are TGTGCCAGCAGTTTCAAGGGTGGAAGAGAAAATGAGCAGTTCTTC. It yields the protein CASSFKGGRENEQFF. This chain links TRBV12-3 or TRBV12-4 with TRBJ2-1; D gene uncertain. V gave up 3 bases and J gave up 7 bases, with 16 bases separating them. The CDR3 covers 15 residues.